This T cell receptor beta chain was sequenced during a study of T cells in women clearing cervical HPV infection. Turning to the study itself: Blood came at first lesion visit for cases, post-clearance for controls. Findings and limits, study-wide: Associations may precede or follow infection; HPV-specific or memory T cells were not isolated. Combining TCR richness with V gene abundances gave roughly 0.8 AUC. CIN3+ cases had significantly higher TCR richness than controls; evenness did not differ.

Profiling relied on immunoSEQ multiplex PCR, and the TCRdb table lists in-frame clones only, not all of them. This table holds more than 20,000 clones. Germline CDR1 LNHDA, CDR2 SQIVND (reference sequence). The length of the CDR3 is 15 residues. With regard to this clone: What it recognizes is unknown. The sequenced fragment ends 3 residues before the CDR3 boundary, so the rest is inferred from the germline J gene.

The chain combines TRBV19 with TRBJ1-2, with 8 positions matching TRBD1. The sample was blood buffy coat. The sequence derives from a woman aged 18 to 75 with a cervical HPV16 infection that either progressed to CIN3+ or cleared (not recorded which). The CDR3 here is CASSIEGDRLRGYTF. CDR3 DNA (partial): TGTGCCAGTAGTATAGAAGGGGACAGGCTGCGGGGC.